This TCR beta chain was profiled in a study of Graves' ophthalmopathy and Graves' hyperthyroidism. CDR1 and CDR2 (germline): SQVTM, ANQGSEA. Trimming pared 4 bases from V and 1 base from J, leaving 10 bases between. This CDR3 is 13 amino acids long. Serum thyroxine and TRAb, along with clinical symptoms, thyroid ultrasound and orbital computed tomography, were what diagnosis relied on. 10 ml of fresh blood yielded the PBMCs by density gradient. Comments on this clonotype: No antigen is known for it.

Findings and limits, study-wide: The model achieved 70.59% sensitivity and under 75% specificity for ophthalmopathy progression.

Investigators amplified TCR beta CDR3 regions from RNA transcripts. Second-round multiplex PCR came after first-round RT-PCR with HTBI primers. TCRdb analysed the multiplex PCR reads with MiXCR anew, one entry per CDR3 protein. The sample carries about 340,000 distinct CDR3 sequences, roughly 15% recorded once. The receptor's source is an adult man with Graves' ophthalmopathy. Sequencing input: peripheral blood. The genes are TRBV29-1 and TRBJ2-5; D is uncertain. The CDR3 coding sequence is TGCAGCGTTGTTTTGCAGATCCAAGAGACCCAGTACTTC. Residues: CSVVLQIQETQYF.